The clone carrying this T cell receptor beta chain showed up just a few times. What it binds is not known. This entry comes from a study of CD8 T cells in ankylosing spondylitis. The germline V gene has CDR1 DFQATT and CDR2 SNEGSKA (reference sequence). This CDR3 is 15 amino acids long. J gave up 8 bases and V 1 base, and 10 bases lay outside the gene matches. Making use of molecular barcodes, quantitative 5'-RACE generated TCR beta libraries. TCRdb redid the calling of the 5' RACE reads with MiXCR, one entry per CDR3 protein. The sample holds about 440,000 distinct CDR3 sequences, 17% seen once. Study findings and constraints: With a CD8+ phenotype, disease-linked clones were relatively rare in peripheral blood. Characteristic, it appeared, of ankylosing spondylitis blood was a TCR beta motif of 7 or 8 highly homologous variants. Several of the motif variants were reported before in synovial fluid and blood from reactive arthritis. According to the report, clones linked to the disease were significantly enriched in matched synovial fluid samples taken from ankylosing spondylitis patients.

The J gene is TRBJ2-1, the V gene TRBV20-1; TRBD2 aligns across 8 bases. This receptor was obtained from a male donor with ankylosing spondylitis. Sequenced input: blood, either unsorted or a sorted T cell fraction (not recorded which). The CDR3 coding sequence is TGCAGTGCTAGAGCCAACGGGAGGGTCTTGTATGAGCAGTTCTTC. Amino acids: CSARANGRVLYEQFF.